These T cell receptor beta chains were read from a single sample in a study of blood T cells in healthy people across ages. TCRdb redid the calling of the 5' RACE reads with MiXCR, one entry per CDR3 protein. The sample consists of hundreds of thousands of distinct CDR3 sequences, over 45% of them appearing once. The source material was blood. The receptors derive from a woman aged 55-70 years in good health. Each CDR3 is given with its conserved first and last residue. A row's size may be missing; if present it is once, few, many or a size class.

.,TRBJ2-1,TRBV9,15,CASSVEQSSYNEQFF
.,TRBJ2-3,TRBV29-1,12,CSVGASEDRQYF
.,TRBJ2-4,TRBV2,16,CASSQGGQGARNIQYF
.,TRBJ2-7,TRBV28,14,CASSLGQSPYEQYF
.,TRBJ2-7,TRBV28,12,CASSQTRREQYF
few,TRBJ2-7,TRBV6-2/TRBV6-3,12,CASRKDVYEQYF
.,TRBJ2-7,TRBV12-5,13,CASGLSGADEQYF
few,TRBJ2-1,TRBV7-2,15,CASSFGIGSYNEQFF
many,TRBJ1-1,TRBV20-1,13,CSASPSRNTEAFF
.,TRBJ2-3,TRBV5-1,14,CASSLKGFGDTQYF
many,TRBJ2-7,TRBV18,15,CASSPGTGISYEQYF
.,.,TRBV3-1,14,CASSQGWFGREQYF
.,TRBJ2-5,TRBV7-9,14,CASSFGGIGNEQYF
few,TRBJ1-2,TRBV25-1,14,CASSSIDRVDGYTF
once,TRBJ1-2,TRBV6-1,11,CASSDGHSYTF
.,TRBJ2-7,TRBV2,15,CASSARLGPPYEQYF
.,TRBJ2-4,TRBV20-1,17,CSADSGLAELAKNIQYF
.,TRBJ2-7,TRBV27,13,CASSRLGGYEQYF
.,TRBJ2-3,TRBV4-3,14,CASSQDSFYVTQYF
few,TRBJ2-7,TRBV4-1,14,CASSHPGQGHEQYF
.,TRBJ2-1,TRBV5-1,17,CASSGSGAGGSYNEQFF
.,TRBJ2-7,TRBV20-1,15,CSAQRAELLSYEQYF